The text below deals with one T cell receptor beta chain. This record comes from a study of T cell changes during pregnancy in multiple sclerosis. This table comes from immunoSEQ multiplex PCR, and its TCRdb copy is limited to in-frame clones, with some not included. This table has around 130,000 clones, 90% to 95% appearing once. This CDR3 region has 16 residues. J was trimmed by 0 bases and V by 11 bases; bases with no gene match: 12. Germline V gene lookup returns CDR1 ENHRY and CDR2 SYGVKD. The rearrangement links TRBV10-3 to TRBJ1-3; 8 bases align to TRBD1. The receptor was derived from a female donor with multiple sclerosis, enrolled in a pregnancy study. The specimen comprised peripheral blood, sampled before pregnancy. In nucleotides, the CDR3 is TGTGCCTCGGTCGACAGGGGTTTGAGCTCTGGAAACACCATATATTTT. It specifies CASVDRGLSSGNTIYF.